Here is one T cell receptor beta chain with its context. Its specificity is not known. CDR1 and CDR2 (germline): SGHDT, YYEEEE. The V and J ends lost 0 bases and 5 bases, in that order; junction bases with no gene match: 5. The CDR3 is 15 amino acids. Repertoires were generated with immunoSEQ multiplex PCR, while TCRdb's copy carries only in-frame clones and drops some. The data show approximately 69,000 clones, with roughly 82% seen just once and 1.1% held by the top ten. This sample is drawn from a study of OX40 agonist ivuxolimab in advanced cancers. Study results and limitations: The study did not work out the antigen specificity of the expanded peripheral T cells.

This clonotype originated in an adult with an advanced solid tumor such as melanoma, head and neck, liver or kidney cancer. Here the sequenced sample was CD4+ or CD8+ T cells sorted from blood, taken in a trial of the OX40 agonist ivuxolimab. This sequence joins TRBV5-6 and TRBJ2-5; 9 bases agree with TRBD1. CDR3 bases: TGTGCCAGCAGCTTGGGACAGGGGGGGATGGAGACCCAGTACTTC. Encoded protein: CASSLGQGGMETQYF.